This T cell receptor beta chain stems from a study of T cell repertoires in cytomegalovirus infection. This clonotype was seen ten or more times. No antigen is known for it. One entry per CDR3 protein results from TCRdb running MiXCR on the reads. The repertoire has approximately 730,000 distinct CDR3 sequences, almost 30% of them found once; the top ten carry around 13%. The clonotype originates from a human donor in good health (CMV status not recorded). Some clones in this sample may be carry-over from other donors' samples. The material was cultured CD8+ T cells from PBMCs, obtained from culture after CMV antigen stimulation.

The CDR3 nucleotides are TGTGCCAGCAGTCCGACAGGGTCATCCACAGATACGCAGTATTTT. This translates into CASSPTGSSTDTQYF. The chain is built from TRBV7-6 and TRBJ2-3, with 7 bases fitting TRBD1. CDR3 length: 15 residues. Germline V gene sequence: CDR1 SGHVS, CDR2 FNYEAQ. V lost 6 bases to trimming and J lost 2 bases; unmatched junction nucleotides: 8. The entire variable domain, with the rest obtained from reference TRBV7-6 and TRBJ2-3, is as follows: GAGVSQSPRYKVTKRGQDVALRCDPISGHVSLYWYRQALGQGPEFLTYFNYEAQQDKSGLPNDRFSAERPEGSISTLTIQRTEQRDSAMYRCASSPTGSSTDTQYFGPGTRLTVL.